This T cell receptor beta chain was found in a study of cytotoxic CD8 clonotypes in ibrutinib-treated CLL. Using immunoSEQ multiplex PCR, the repertoire was profiled, and TCRdb retains in-frame clones only, with some absent. The top ten clones hold under 35% of a sample with approximately 150,000 clones, 77% of them seen once. Turning to this clone: Its antigen remains unidentified.

Overall study results and limits: Clonotypes that were public were uncommon, and they contracted or stayed stable on treatment.

The CDR3 spans 15 residues. Trimming left V 7 bases short and J 5 bases short, with 20 bases between. Per the germline V gene, CDR1 is MNHNY and CDR2 is SVGAGI (reference sequence). This chain connects TRBV6-6 to TRBJ2-5; possibly TRBD1 for D (6 bases). Material: PBMCs, obtained after 12 months of ibrutinib treatment. This clonotype originated in a human donor with chronic lymphocytic leukemia. CDR3 sequence: CASIPTGSIGETQYF. The CDR3 coding sequence is TGTGCCAGCATCCCTACAGGGTCGATAGGGGAGACCCAGTACTTC.